A selection of T cell receptor beta chains follows, all from one sample in a study of molecular identifiers for immune sequencing clone quantification. Via MiXCR, TCRdb re-called the PCR reads, giving one row per CDR3 protein. This table has a few hundred thousand distinct CDR3 sequences, about a quarter appearing once. Material: naive CD8+ T cells from blood, with Jurkat cell RNA spiked in. Every receptor here comes from a human donor in good health. Some libraries in this study had Jurkat cell RNA spiked in. Both conserved end residues are part of each CDR3. D genes are given only for firm matches. The size entry is marked missing in some rows and otherwise reads once, few, many or a size class.

TRBV6-5	TRBJ2-5	many	TRBD2	CASRGLAGVETQYF	TGTGCCAGCAGGGGACTAGCGGGAGTGGAGACCCAGTACTTC
TRBV5-1	TRBJ2-7	few	NA	CASSLALGDIYEQYF	TGCGCCAGCAGCTTGGCCTTAGGGGACATCTACGAGCAGTACTTC
TRBV7-2	TRBJ2-3	many	NA	CASSLLRQADTQYF	TGTGCCAGCAGCTTATTGCGGCAGGCCGATACGCAGTATTTT
TRBV7-2	TRBJ2-1	many	NA	CASSPSGSHNEQFF	TGTGCCAGCAGCCCCTCAGGTTCCCACAATGAGCAGTTCTTC
TRBV4-1	TRBJ1-5	NA	NA	CASSQVEGGRNQPQHF	TGCGCCAGCAGCCAAGTAGAAGGGGGTCGCAATCAGCCCCAGCATTTT
TRBV11-3	TRBJ2-7	NA	NA	CASSLAFPSYEQYF	TGTGCCAGCAGCTTAGCGTTTCCTTCCTACGAGCAGTACTTC
TRBV6-6	TRBJ2-7	NA	NA	CAGSYPQTGGDEQYF	TGTGCCGGCAGTTATCCACAGACAGGAGGGGACGAGCAGTACTTC
TRBV5-1	TRBJ1-1	many	TRBD1	CASSLTQDRGGTEAFF	TGCGCCAGCAGCTTGACACAGGACAGGGGAGGCACTGAAGCTTTCTTT
TRBV21-1	TRBJ2-4	NA	NA	CASSKLGATKNIQYF	TGTGCCAGCAGCAAACTGGGGGCTACCAAAAACATTCAGTACTTC
TRBV12-3/TRBV12-4	TRBJ1-2	few	NA	CASSFDTPGDYGYTF	TGTGCCAGCAGTTTCGACACCCCGGGAGACTATGGCTACACCTTC
TRBV3-1	TRBJ2-7	NA	TRBD2	CASSHLLAGGVEQYF	TGTGCCAGCAGCCACCTCCTAGCGGGAGGGGTCGAGCAGTACTTC
TRBV7-6	TRBJ2-5	NA	TRBD2	CASSTGLASETQYF	TGTGCCAGCAGTACGGGACTAGCATCGGAGACCCAGTACTTC
TRBV7-6	TRBJ2-7	NA	NA	CASSLGPPRVESSLSYEQYF	TGTGCCAGCAGCTTAGGGCCCCCCAGGGTTGAGTCGAGTCTTAGCTACGAGCAGTACTTC
TRBV7-2	TRBJ1-6	NA	NA	CGSSQRPGSSYNSPLHF	TGTGGCAGCAGCCAAAGGCCGGGGAGCTCCTATAATTCACCCCTCCACTTT
TRBV4-1	TRBJ2-7	NA	TRBD2	CASSQQRGSSYEQYF	TGCGCCAGCAGCCAACAGCGGGGAAGCTCCTACGAGCAGTACTTC
TRBV13	TRBJ2-3	NA	TRBD2	CASSSGLARDTQYF	TGTGCCAGCAGCTCTGGACTAGCTAGAGATACGCAGTATTTT
TRBV5-1	TRBJ2-7	many	NA	CASSSFPPPPSEQYF	TGCGCCAGCAGCTCCTTCCCGCCCCCACCCAGCGAGCAGTACTTC
TRBV7-2	TRBJ2-1	NA	NA	CARSPDRSSYNEQFF	TGTGCCCGCAGCCCAGACAGGAGCTCCTACAATGAGCAGTTCTTC
TRBV27	TRBJ1-1	many	NA	CASSVRGSNTEAFF	TGTGCCAGCAGTGTGAGGGGGAGTAACACTGAAGCTTTCTTT
TRBV5-3	TRBJ2-3	NA	NA	CASSFLGAGLDTQYF	TGTGCCAGCAGCTTCCTGGGGGCGGGCTTGGATACGCAGTATTTT
TRBV29-1	TRBJ2-7	many	NA	CSVAGPGTTYSYEQYF	TGCAGCGTCGCAGGCCCCGGGACGACTTACTCCTACGAGCAGTACTTC
TRBV6-5	TRBJ2-7	few	TRBD2	CASSSGTSGRDEQYF	TGTGCCAGCAGTTCCGGGACTAGCGGGAGGGACGAGCAGTACTTC
TRBV6-5	TRBJ1-2	few	NA	CASSSGFYGYTF	TGTGCCAGCAGTTCAGGTTTCTATGGCTACACCTTC
TRBV4-1	TRBJ2-1	NA	NA	CASSQAVGLIYNEQFF	TGCGCCAGCAGCCAAGCGGTGGGGTTGATCTACAATGAGCAGTTCTTC
TRBV29-1	TRBJ2-5	many	TRBD1	CSVERDSQETQYF	TGCAGCGTCGAGAGGGACAGCCAAGAGACCCAGTACTTC
TRBV6-6	TRBJ2-6	NA	NA	CAEGPGSGANVLTF	TGTGCCGAGGGGCCAGGCTCTGGGGCCAACGTCCTGACTTTC
TRBV27	TRBJ2-2	NA	TRBD1	CASTGQGAGELFF	TGTGCCAGCACGGGACAGGGGGCCGGGGAGCTGTTTTTT
TRBV20-1	TRBJ2-5	few	NA	CSARDGLGGGKTQYF	TGCAGTGCTAGAGATGGATTAGGCGGGGGCAAGACCCAGTACTTC
TRBV29-1	TRBJ2-1	many	NA	CSVVGVIGVLYNEQFF	TGCAGCGTTGTAGGAGTAATAGGGGTTCTCTACAATGAGCAGTTCTTC
TRBV12-3/TRBV12-4	TRBJ1-4	NA	TRBD1	CASGSPGQGNELLFF	TGTGCCAGCGGCAGTCCGGGACAGGGGAATGAATTACTGTTTTTT
TRBV10-3	TRBJ1-4	NA	NA	CAISEENERDKLFF	TGTGCCATCAGTGAGGAGAACGAAAGGGATAAACTGTTTTTT
TRBV30	TRBJ2-7	NA	TRBD1	CASKTGPYEQYF	TGTGCCTCCAAGACAGGGCCCTACGAGCAGTACTTC
TRBV12-3/TRBV12-4	TRBJ2-3	NA	TRBD1	CASSSRDRDLGTQYF	TGTGCCAGCAGTTCCCGGGACAGGGATCTTGGTACGCAGTATTTT
TRBV4-3	TRBJ1-3	NA	NA	CASSRELGSRNTIYF	TGCGCCAGCAGCCGAGAGTTGGGCAGTCGAAACACCATATATTTT
TRBV19	TRBJ1-5	many	TRBD1	CASKGQDPLSNQPQHF	TGTGCCAGTAAAGGACAGGACCCACTTAGCAATCAGCCCCAGCATTTT
TRBV19	TRBJ1-1	few	NA	CASSNNTEAFF	TGTGCCAGTAGTAACAACACTGAAGCTTTCTTT
TRBV30	TRBJ2-7	many	TRBD2	CAWSVLSGGHEQYF	TGTGCCTGGAGTGTACTTAGCGGGGGCCACGAGCAGTACTTC
TRBV19	TRBJ1-4	NA	NA	CASSITGIPSEKLVF	TGTGCCAGTAGTATTACAGGGATTCCGAGTGAAAAACTGGTTTTT
TRBV2	TRBJ2-7	few	NA	CASNLALNYEQYF	TGTGCCAGCAATCTGGCCCTGAACTACGAGCAGTACTTC
TRBV4-1	TRBJ1-6	few	NA	CASSQRTIGGSYNSPLHF	TGCGCCAGCAGCCAACGGACTATTGGGGGCTCCTATAATTCACCCCTCCACTTT
TRBV5-8	TRBJ2-3	few	TRBD2	CASSWETSGGVTDTQYF	TGTGCCAGCAGCTGGGAGACTAGCGGGGGGGTCACAGATACGCAGTATTTT
TRBV4-3	TRBJ1-2	few	NA	CASSQDQRNYGYTF	TGCGCCAGCAGCCAAGATCAGAGAAACTATGGCTACACCTTC
TRBV4-3	TRBJ2-1	NA	TRBD2	CASSQGVAGAVNRGNNEQFF	TGCGCCAGCAGCCAAGGGGTAGCGGGGGCCGTGAACCGGGGGAACAATGAGCAGTTCTTC